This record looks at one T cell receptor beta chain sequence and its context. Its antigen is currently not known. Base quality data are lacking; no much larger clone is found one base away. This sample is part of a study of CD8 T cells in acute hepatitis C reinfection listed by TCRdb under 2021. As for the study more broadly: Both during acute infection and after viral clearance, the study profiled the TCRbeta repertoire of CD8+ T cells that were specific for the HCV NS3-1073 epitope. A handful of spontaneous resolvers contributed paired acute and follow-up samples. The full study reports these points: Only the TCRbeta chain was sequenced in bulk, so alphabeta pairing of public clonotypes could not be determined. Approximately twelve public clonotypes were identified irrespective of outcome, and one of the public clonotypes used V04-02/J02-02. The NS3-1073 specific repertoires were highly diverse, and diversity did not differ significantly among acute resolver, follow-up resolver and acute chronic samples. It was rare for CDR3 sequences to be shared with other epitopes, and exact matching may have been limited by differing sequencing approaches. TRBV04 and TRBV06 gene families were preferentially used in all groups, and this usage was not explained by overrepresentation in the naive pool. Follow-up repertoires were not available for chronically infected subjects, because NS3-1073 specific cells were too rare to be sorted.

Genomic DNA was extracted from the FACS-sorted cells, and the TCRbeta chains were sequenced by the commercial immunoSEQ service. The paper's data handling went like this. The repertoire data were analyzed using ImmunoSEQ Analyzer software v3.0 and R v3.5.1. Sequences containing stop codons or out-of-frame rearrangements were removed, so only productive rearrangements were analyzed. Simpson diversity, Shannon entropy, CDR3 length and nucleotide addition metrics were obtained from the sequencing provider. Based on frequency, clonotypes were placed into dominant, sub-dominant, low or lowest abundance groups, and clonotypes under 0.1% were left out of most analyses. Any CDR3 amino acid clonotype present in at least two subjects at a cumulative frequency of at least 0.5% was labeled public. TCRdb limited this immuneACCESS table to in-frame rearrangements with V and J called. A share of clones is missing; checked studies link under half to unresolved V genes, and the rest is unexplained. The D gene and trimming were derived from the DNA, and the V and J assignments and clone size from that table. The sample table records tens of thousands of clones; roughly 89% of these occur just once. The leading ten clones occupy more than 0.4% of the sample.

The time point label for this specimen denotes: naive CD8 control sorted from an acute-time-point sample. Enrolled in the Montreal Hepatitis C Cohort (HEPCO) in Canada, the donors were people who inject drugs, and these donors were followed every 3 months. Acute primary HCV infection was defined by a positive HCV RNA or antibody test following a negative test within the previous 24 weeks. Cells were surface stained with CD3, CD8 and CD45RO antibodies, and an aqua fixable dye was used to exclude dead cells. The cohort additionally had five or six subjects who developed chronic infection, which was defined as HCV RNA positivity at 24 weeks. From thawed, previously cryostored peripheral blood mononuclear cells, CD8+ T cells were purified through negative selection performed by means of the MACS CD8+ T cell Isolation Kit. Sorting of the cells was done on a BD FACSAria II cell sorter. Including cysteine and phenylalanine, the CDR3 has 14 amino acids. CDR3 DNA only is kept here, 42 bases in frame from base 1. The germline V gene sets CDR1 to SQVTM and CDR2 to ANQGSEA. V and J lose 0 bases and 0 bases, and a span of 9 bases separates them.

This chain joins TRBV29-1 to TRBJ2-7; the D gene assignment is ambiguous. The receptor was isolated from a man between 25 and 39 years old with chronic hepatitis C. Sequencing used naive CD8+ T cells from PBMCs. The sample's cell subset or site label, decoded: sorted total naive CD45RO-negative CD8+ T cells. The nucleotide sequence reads TGCAGCGTTGAAGACCCGGGCCGCTCCTACGAGCAGTACTTC. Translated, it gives CSVEDPGRSYEQYF.